The 10 T cell receptor beta chains reported below all come from one sample, sequenced in a study of blood T cell repertoires in COVID-19. The protocol was immunoSEQ multiplex PCR, while the TCRdb copy is restricted to in-frame clones and leaves out a portion. The sample yields 210,000 or so clones, more than 70% seen once. Material: peripheral blood. The receptor source for this set is a man aged 50-59 years with active or convalescent COVID-19.

This clone was seen just once. This chain joins TRBV7-9 and TRBJ1-6, with no clear D. Germline CDR1 is SEHNR and CDR2 is FQNEAQ (reference sequence). The CDR3 spans 16 residues. The V end lost 5 bases, the J end lost 5 bases, and 16 bases lay between the germline ends. The CDR3, as DNA: TGTGCCAGCAGCCTAAATACCGGGATGGATAATTCACCCCTCCACTTT. Its translation: CASSLNTGMDNSPLHF.

The J gene is TRBJ2-5, the V gene TRBV27, with TRBD2 matching over 13 bases. V trimming: 6 bases; J trimming: 5 bases; junction bases outside the gene matches: 6. The CDR3 sequence is 15 residues long. The germline V gene has CDR1 MNHEY and CDR2 SMNVEV (reference sequence). The CDR3 is CASSQGTSGAETQYF. The CDR3 DNA follows: TGTGCCAGCAGCCAAGGGACTAGCGGGGCGGAGACCCAGTACTTC.

The CDR3 DNA follows: TGTGCCAGTAGTCTGGACAGGGGGCGCGGATATGGCTACACCTTC. Protein: CASSLDRGRGYGYTF. V is TRBV19 and J is TRBJ1-2, with 11 nucleotides matching TRBD1. The CDR3 sequence is 15 residues long. Trimming cost V 5 bases and J 5 bases; bases outside gene matches: 7. Germline values: CDR1 LNHDA, CDR2 SQIVND (reference sequence).

V usage is TRBV10-1 and J usage is TRBJ1-1; 8 positions match TRBD1. The length of the CDR3 is 13 residues. The junction had 5 bases not matched to a gene; V was cut back by 0 bases and J by 11 bases. Germline assignment: CDR1 WNHNN and CDR2 SYGVQD (reference sequence). The CDR3 DNA reads TGCGCCAGCAGTGAGTCGCAGGGGGCGCATGCTTTCTTT. Translation gives CASSESQGAHAFF.

This rearrangement joins TRBV5-1 to TRBJ2-7; possibly TRBD2 for D (6 bases). Trimming left V 3 bases short and J 0 bases short, with 19 bases between. CDR1 is SGHRS and CDR2 is YFSETQ in the germline V gene. There are 17 residues in the CDR3. The DNA of the CDR3 is TGCGCCAGCAGCTCAAACATTGGGGGGAGGCCCTCCTACGAGCAGTACTTC. It specifies CASSSNIGGRPSYEQYF.

The chain carries TRBV18 and TRBJ2-7, with a tentative D call TRBD1 (5 bases). This CDR3 has 16 residues. CDR1 and CDR2 from the germline V gene are KGHSH and LQKENI. The V end lost 0 bases, the J end lost 2 bases, and 14 bases lay between the germline ends. The CDR3 DNA sequence: TGTGCCAGCTCACCACCGCCAGGCAGGGCGGCCTACGAGCAGTACTTC. This translates into CASSPPPGRAAYEQYF.

This chain uses TRBV18 with TRBJ2-6, with 9 bases fitting TRBD1. CDR1 KGHSH and CDR2 LQKENI come from the germline V gene. Unmatched junction bases numbered 4, after V lost 3 bases and J lost 4 bases. This CDR3 region has 16 residues. CDR3 nucleotide sequence: TGTGCCAGCTCACCCGGACAGGGGTCAGGGGCCAACGTCCTGACTTTC. It yields the protein CASSPGQGSGANVLTF.

About this clone: One junction end does not reproduce the germline sequence, and a read error may be involved. The genes are TRBV7-7 and TRBJ2-6, with 8 positions matching TRBD1. CDR1 SSHAT and CDR2 FNYEAQ come from the germline V gene (reference sequence). The CDR3 loop spans 17 amino acids. The CDR3 sequence: CASSAGQVSSGANVLTF. For the CDR3, the DNA is TGTGCTAGCAGCGCGGGACAGGTCAGCTCTGGGGCCAACGTCCTGACTTTC.

The chain employs TRBV6-2 or TRBV6-3 and TRBJ2-6; perhaps TRBD2 as D (5 bases). There are 16 residues in the CDR3. Trimming cost V 1 base and J 1 base, with 8 bases left between them. In germline, CDR1 is MNHEY, CDR2 SVGEGT. The CDR3 is CASSYYRGSGANVLTF. DNA for the CDR3: TGTGCCAGCAGTTACTATCGGGGTTCTGGGGCCAACGTCCTGACTTTC.

The chain uses TRBV30 and TRBJ1-2, with D unclear. CDR1 GTSNPN and CDR2 SVGIG come from the germline V gene (reference sequence). The CDR3 is made up of 14 amino acids. V was shortened by 0 bases and J by 8 bases, with 16 bases between the two germline ends. The CDR3 DNA follows: TGTGCCTGGAGTGTACTAATCCCTGCTTGGGGCTACACCTTC. Translation: CAWSVLIPAWGYTF.